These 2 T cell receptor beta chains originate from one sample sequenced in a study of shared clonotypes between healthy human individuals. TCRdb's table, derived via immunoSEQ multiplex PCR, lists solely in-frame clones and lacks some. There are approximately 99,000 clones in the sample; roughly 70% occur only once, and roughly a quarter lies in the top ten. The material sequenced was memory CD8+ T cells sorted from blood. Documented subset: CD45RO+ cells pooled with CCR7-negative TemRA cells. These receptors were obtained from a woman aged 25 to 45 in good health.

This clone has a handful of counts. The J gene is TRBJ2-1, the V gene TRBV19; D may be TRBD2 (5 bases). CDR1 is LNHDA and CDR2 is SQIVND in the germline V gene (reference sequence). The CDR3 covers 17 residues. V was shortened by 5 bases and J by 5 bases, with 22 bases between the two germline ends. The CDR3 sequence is CASSPFGGPAPNNEQFF. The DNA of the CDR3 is TGTGCCAGTAGTCCTTTCGGCGGGCCCGCTCCGAACAATGAGCAGTTCTTC. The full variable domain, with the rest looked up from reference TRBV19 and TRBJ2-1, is DGGITQSPKYLFRKEGQNVTLSCEQNLNHDAMYWYRQDPGQGLRLIYYSQIVNDFQKGDIAEGYSVSREKKESFPLTVTSAQKNPTAFYLCASSPFGGPAPNNEQFFGPGTRLTVL.

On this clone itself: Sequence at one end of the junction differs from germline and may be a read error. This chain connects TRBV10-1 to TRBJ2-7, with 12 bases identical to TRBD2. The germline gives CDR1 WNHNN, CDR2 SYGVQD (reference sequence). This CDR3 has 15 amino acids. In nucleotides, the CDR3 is TGCGCCACCAGTACGACTAGCGGGGGAAAATACGAGCAGTACTTC. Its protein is CATSTTSGGKYEQYF.